These 7 T cell receptor beta chains share one sample of origin, sequenced in a study of blood T cell repertoires in COVID-19. The repertoire was sequenced with immunoSEQ multiplex PCR; TCRdb's copy has only in-frame clones and lacks some. The sample yields almost 55,000 clones, about nine tenths seen once. Material: peripheral blood. These receptors originate from a human donor in a cohort sampled during active COVID-19.

This clone was picked up one time. The rearrangement uses TRBV24-1 and TRBJ1-6; TRBD1 is a possible D gene (6 bases). V lost 0 bases to trimming and J lost 10 bases, with 12 bases between them. Germline lookup yields CDR1 KGHDR and CDR2 SFDVKD. The CDR3 is 15 amino acids. The CDR3: CATSDLGGAGSPLHF. The CDR3 DNA reads TGTGCCACCAGTGATTTGGGGGGGGCCGGGTCACCCCTCCACTTT.

The chain employs TRBV28 and TRBJ2-3; 7 nucleotides match TRBD2. The length of the CDR3 is 15 residues. V lost 4 bases and J lost 3; bases outside the gene matches: 7. The germline V gene encodes CDR1 MDHEN and CDR2 SYDVKM. The DNA for the CDR3 is TGTGCCAGCAGTTCGCCCTGGCGGGGGACAGATACGCAGTATTTT. It yields the protein CASSSPWRGTDTQYF. The complete variable domain, with remaining parts taken from reference TRBV28 and TRBJ2-3, reads DVKVTQSSRYLVKRTGEKVFLECVQDMDHENMFWYRQDPGLGLRLIYFSYDVKMKEKGDIPEGYSVSREKKERFSLILESASTNQTSMYLCASSSPWRGTDTQYFGPGTRLTVL.

The DNA for the CDR3 is TGTGCCAGCAGCCGAGGGGCGACAGCTGCCTATGGCTACACCTTC. Amino acids: CASSRGATAAYGYTF. The genes are TRBV7-8 and TRBJ1-2; weak D call: TRBD1 (5 bases). Looked up from germline, CDR1 is SGHVS and CDR2 is FQNEAQ. Trimming removed 5 bases at V and 4 bases at J, with 17 bases between. The CDR3 is 15 amino acids.

This sequence joins TRBV5-6 and TRBJ2-5; D not resolved. From germline, CDR1 is SGHDT and CDR2 YYEEEE. The CDR3 totals 13 residues. Trimming pared 4 bases from V and 2 bases from J, leaving 9 bases between. CDR3 bases: TGTGCCAGCAGCCAAGAACTTCAAGAGACCCAGTACTTC. Protein sequence: CASSQELQETQYF.

The chain combines TRBV18 with TRBJ1-1; D is ambiguous. Looked up from germline, CDR1 is KGHSH and CDR2 is LQKENI. The CDR3 consists of 13 residues. The ends were cut back, 7 bases at V and 5 bases at J, with 14 bases in the middle. As DNA, the CDR3 is TGTGCCAGCTGCAGGACTGTAAGAACTGAAGCTTTCTTT. Protein: CASCRTVRTEAFF.

This rearrangement joins TRBV10-2 to TRBJ2-7; the match to TRBD1 covers 8 bases. V trimming: 5 bases; J trimming: 0 bases; junction bases outside the gene matches: 6. The CDR3 has 15 amino acids. Per the germline V gene, CDR1 is WSHSY and CDR2 is SAAADI. The CDR3 reads CASSLGQGISYEQYF. CDR3 DNA sequence: TGCGCCAGCAGTTTAGGACAGGGAATCTCCTACGAGCAGTACTTC.

This clone was seen just once. CDR3 in DNA: TGTGCCACCAGTACTCTCATCCAGCCCCAGCATTTT. Amino acids: CATSTLIQPQHF. The V gene is TRBV15, the J gene TRBJ1-5; D remains ambiguous. CDR1 and CDR2 from the germline V gene are LNHNV and YYDKDF (reference sequence). V lost 6 bases and J lost 7, with 10 bases in between. CDR3 size: 12 residues.